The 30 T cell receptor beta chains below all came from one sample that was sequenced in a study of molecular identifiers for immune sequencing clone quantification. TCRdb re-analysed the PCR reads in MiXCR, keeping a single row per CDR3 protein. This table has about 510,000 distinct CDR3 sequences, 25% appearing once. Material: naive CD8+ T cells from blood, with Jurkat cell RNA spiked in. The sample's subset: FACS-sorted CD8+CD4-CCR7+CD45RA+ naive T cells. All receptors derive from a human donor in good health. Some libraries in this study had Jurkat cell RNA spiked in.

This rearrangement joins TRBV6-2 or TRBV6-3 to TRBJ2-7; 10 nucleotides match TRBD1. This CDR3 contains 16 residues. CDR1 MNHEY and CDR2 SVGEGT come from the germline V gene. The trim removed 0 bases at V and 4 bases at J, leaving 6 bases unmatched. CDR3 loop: CASSYSADRGMYEQYF. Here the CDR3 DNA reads TGTGCCAGCAGTTACTCCGCGGACAGGGGGATGTACGAGCAGTACTTC.

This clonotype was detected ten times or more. DNA for the CDR3: TGTGCCAGCAGTTTAAGGTCAGCGTACGAGCAGTACTTC. Its protein product is CASSLRSAYEQYF. The rearrangement uses TRBV28 and TRBJ2-7; D unclear. Trimming removed 2 bases from V and 4 bases from J, with 9 bases in between. This CDR3 has 13 residues. Per germline, CDR1 MDHEN and CDR2 SYDVKM.

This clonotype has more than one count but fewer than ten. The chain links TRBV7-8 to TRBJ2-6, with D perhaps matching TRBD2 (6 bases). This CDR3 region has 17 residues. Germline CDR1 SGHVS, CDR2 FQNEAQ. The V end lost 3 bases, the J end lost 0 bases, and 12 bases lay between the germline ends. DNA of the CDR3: TGTGCCAGCAGCTTTTCCCAAGCGGGCTCTGGGGCCAACGTCCTGACTTTC. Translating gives CASSFSQAGSGANVLTF.

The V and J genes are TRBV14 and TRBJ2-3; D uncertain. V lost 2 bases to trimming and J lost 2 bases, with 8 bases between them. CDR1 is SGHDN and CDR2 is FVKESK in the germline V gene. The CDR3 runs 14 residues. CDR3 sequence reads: CASSQTPNTDTQYF. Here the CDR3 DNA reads TGTGCCAGCAGCCAAACCCCCAACACAGATACGCAGTATTTT.

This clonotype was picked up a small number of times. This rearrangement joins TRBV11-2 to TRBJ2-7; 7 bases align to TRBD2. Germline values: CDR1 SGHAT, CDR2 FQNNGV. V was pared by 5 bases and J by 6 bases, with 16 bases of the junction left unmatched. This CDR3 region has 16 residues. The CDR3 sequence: CASSPTPTGLTVEQYF. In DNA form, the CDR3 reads TGTGCCAGCAGCCCAACGCCGACGGGACTAACAGTCGAGCAGTACTTC.

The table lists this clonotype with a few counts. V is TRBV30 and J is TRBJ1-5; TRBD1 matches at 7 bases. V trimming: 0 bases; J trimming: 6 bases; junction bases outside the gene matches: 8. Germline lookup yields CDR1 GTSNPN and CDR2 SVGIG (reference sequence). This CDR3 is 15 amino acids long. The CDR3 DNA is TGTGCCTGGAGTGTTCGACAGGGAAGCGGTCAGCCCCAGCATTTT. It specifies CAWSVRQGSGQPQHF.

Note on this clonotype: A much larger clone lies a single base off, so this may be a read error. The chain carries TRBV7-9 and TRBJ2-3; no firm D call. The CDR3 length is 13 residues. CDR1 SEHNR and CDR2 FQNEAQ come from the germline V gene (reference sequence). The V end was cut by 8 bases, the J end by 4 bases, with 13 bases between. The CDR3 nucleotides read TGTGCCAGCGGCTCTCTCCCCCCAGATACGCAGTATTTT. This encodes CASGSLPPDTQYF.

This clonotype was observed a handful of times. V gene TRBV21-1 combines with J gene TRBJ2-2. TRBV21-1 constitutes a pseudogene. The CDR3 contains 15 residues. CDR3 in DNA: TGTGCCAGCAACAGTAGGTTTTCGAACACCGGGGAGCTGTTTTTT. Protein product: CASNSRFSNTGELFF.

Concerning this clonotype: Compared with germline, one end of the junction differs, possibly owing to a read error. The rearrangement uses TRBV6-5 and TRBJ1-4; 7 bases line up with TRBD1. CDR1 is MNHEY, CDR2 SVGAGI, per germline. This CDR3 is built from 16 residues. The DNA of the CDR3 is TGTGCCAGCAGTTCAATTCACAGGGGTTTAAATGAGAAACTGTATTTT. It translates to CASSSIHRGLNEKLYF.

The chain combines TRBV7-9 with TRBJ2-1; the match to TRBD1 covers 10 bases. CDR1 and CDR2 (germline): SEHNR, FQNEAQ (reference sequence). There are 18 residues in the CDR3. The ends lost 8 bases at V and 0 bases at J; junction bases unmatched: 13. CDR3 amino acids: CASGPITGQGISYNEQFF. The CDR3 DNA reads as TGTGCCAGCGGCCCCATAACGGGACAGGGGATCTCCTACAATGAGCAGTTCTTC.

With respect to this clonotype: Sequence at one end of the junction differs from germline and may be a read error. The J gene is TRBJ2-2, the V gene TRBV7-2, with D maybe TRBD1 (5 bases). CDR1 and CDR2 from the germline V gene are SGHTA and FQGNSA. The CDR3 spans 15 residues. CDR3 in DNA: TGTGCCCGCAGCTTAAAAGGGGTCCTAGCCGGGGAGCTGTTTTTT. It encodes CARSLKGVLAGELFF.

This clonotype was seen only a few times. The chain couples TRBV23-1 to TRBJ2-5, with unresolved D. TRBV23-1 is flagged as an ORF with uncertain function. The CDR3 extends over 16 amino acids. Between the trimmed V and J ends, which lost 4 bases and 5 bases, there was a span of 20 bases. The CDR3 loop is CASSPTLGPPNETQYF. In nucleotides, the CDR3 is TGCGCCAGCAGTCCCACTCTGGGTCCTCCTAATGAGACCCAGTACTTC.

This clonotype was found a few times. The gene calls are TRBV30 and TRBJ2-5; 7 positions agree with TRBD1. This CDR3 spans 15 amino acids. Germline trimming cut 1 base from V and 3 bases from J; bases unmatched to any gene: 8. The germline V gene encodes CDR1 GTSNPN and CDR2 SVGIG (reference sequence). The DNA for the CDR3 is TGTGCCTGGAGTGGGGAAGACAGGGCGGAAGAGACCCAGTACTTC. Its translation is CAWSGEDRAEETQYF.

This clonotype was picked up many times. CDR3 sequence reads: CASSYLGTGLGTEAFF. The CDR3 nucleotides are TGTGCCAGCAGTTACTTGGGGACCGGGTTGGGCACTGAAGCTTTCTTT. The chain links TRBV6-5 to TRBJ1-1, with D tentatively TRBD1 (5 bases). Germline CDR1 is MNHEY and CDR2 is SVGAGI. This CDR3 comprises 16 residues. V lost 1 base and J 4 bases, leaving 16 bases between the germline ends.

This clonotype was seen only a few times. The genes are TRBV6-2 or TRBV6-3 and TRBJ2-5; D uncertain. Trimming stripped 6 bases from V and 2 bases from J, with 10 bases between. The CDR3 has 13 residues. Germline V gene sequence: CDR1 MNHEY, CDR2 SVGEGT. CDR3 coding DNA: TGTGCCAGCAGAGTGACTTTTCAAGAGACCCAGTACTTC. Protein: CASRVTFQETQYF.

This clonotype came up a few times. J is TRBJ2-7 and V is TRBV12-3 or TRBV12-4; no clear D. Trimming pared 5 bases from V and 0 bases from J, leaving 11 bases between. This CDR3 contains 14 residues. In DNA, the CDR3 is TGTGCCAGCAGTGTGGGCACCTGCTCCTACGAGCAGTACTTC. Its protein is CASSVGTCSYEQYF.

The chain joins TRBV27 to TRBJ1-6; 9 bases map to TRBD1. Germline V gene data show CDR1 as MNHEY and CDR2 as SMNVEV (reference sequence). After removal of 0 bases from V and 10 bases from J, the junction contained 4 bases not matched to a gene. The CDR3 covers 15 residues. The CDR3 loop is CASSLSWGQGSPLHF. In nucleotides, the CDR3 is TGTGCCAGCAGTTTATCGTGGGGACAGGGATCACCCCTCCACTTT.

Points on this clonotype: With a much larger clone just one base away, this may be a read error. This CDR3 is CANSQVVGEQYF. In nucleotides, the CDR3 is TGCGCCAACAGCCAAGTAGTGGGCGAGCAGTACTTC. The chain joins TRBV4-1 to TRBJ2-7, with no clear D. The germline gives CDR1 MGHRA, CDR2 YSYEKL. The CDR3 runs to 12 residues.

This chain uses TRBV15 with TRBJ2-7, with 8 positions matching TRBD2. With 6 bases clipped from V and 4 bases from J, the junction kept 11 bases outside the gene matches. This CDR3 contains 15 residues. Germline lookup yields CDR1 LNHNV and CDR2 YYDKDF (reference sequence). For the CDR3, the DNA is TGTGCCACCAGACCAGCGGGGGAAGCTAGGTACGAGCAGTACTTC. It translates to CATRPAGEARYEQYF.

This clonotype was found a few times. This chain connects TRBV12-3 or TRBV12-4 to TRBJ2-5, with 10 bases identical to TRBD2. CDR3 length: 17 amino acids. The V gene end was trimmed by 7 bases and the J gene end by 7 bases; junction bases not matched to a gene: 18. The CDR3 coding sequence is TGTGCCAGCACCCCTCTGGGAGCGGGAGGGCCCGAAGGGACCCAGTACTTC. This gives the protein CASTPLGAGGPEGTQYF.

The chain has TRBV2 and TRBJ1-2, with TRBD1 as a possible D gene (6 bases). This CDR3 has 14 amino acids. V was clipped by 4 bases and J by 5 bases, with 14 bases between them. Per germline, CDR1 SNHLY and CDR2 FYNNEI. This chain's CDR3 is CASSGVTGSYGYTF. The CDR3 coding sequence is TGTGCCAGCAGTGGGGTTACAGGGAGTTATGGCTACACCTTC.

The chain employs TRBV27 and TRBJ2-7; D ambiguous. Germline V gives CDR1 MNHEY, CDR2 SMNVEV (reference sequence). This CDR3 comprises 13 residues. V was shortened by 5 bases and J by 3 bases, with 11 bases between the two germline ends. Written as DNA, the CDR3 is TGTGCCAGCAGTCTGACATCCCACTACGAGCAGTACTTC. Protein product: CASSLTSHYEQYF.

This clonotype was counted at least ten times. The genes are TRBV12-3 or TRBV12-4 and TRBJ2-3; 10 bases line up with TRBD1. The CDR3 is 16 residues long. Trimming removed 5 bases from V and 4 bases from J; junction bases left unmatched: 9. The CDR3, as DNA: TGTGCCAGCAGTCAAAGACAGGGGGCGGAGGCAGATACGCAGTATTTT. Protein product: CASSQRQGAEADTQYF.

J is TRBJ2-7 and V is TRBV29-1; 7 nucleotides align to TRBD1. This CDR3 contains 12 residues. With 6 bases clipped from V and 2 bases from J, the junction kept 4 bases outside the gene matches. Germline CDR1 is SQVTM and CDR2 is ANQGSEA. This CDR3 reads CSVLGQTYEQYF. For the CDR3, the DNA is TGCAGCGTATTGGGACAGACCTACGAGCAGTACTTC.

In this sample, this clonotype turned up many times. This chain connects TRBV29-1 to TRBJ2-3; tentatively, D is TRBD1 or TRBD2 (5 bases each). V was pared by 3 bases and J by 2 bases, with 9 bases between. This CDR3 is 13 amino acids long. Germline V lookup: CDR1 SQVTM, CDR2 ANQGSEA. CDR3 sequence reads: CSVEGEHTDTQYF. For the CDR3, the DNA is TGCAGCGTTGAGGGGGAGCACACAGATACGCAGTATTTT.

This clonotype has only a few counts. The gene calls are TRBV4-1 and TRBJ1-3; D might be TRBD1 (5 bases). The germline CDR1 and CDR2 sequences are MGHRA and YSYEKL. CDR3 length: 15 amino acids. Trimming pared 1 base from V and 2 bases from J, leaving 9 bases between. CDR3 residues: CASSQGAGTGNTIYF. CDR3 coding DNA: TGCGCCAGCAGCCAAGGAGCAGGGACTGGAAACACCATATATTTT.

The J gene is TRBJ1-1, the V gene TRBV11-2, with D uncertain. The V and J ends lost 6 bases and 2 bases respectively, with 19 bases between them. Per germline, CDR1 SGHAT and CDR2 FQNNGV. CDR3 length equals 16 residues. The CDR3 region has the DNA TGTGCCAGCAGTTCCCCTTTGGGCCGTTCAAACACTGAAGCTTTCTTT. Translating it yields CASSSPLGRSNTEAFF.

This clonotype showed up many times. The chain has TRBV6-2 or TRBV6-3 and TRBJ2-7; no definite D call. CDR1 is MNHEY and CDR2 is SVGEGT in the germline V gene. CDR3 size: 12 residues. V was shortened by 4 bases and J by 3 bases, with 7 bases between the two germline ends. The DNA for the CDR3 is TGTGCCAGCAGTTCACGGATCTACGAGCAGTACTTC. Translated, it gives CASSSRIYEQYF.

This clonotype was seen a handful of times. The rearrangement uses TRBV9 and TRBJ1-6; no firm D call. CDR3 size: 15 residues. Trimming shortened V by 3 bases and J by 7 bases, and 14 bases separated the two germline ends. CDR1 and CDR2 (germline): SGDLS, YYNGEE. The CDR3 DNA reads TGTGCCAGCAGCGGGGTCCGGATTGACAATTCACCCCTCCACTTT. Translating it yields CASSGVRIDNSPLHF.

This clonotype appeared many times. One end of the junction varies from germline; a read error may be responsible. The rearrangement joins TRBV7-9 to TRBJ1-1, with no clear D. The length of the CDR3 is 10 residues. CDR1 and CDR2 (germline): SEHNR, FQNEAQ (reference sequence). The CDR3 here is CASSFLEVFF. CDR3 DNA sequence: TGTGCCAGCAGCTTCCTAGAAGTTTTCTTT.